The 14 T cell receptor beta chains reported below all come from one sample, sequenced in a study of technical replicates of blood from a handful of donors. Clones were read by immunoSEQ multiplex PCR, and TCRdb kept only the in-frame ones, dropping some. This repertoire shows some 76,000 clones, 95% to 98% found once; its top ten account for approximately 0.2%. Sequencing was done on a sample of T cells isolated from PBMCs. The source of these receptors is a human donor in good health.

This chain uses TRBV7-8 with TRBJ1-2; D is possibly TRBD1 (5 bases). CDR3 length: 15 residues. V was pared by 3 bases and J by 5 bases, with 16 bases between. Germline V gene data show CDR1 as SGHVS and CDR2 as FQNEAQ. In DNA form, the CDR3 reads TGTGCCAGCAGCTTTTTACCCGACAGCCCTTATGGCTACACCTTC. This gives the protein CASSFLPDSPYGYTF.

V and J are TRBV11-3 and TRBJ2-1, with D possibly matching TRBD1 (5 bases). Germline-derived CDR1 and CDR2 are SGHNT and YENEEA. The length of the CDR3 is 15 residues. The V end was cut by 4 bases, the J end by 4 bases, with 14 bases between. The CDR3 nucleotides are TGTGCCAGCAGCTCCGACAGAACTTTATACAATGAGCAGTTCTTC. Amino acid sequence: CASSSDRTLYNEQFF.

J is TRBJ2-7 and V is TRBV19; a weak D match, TRBD2 (6 bases). The CDR3 contains 15 residues. The germline V gene has CDR1 LNHDA and CDR2 SQIVND (reference sequence). V dropped 3 bases and J dropped 2 bases, with 14 bases sitting between them. The CDR3 spells CASSIKEGGTYEQYF. In nucleotides, the CDR3 is TGTGCCAGTAGTATTAAAGAAGGAGGGACCTACGAGCAGTACTTC.

The V call is TRBV10-3, the J call TRBJ2-1; 12 bases are a match to TRBD2. V shed 3 bases and J 9 bases; nucleotides not matched to a gene: 3. This CDR3 comprises 14 residues. Germline V gene data show CDR1 as ENHRY and CDR2 as SYGVKD. The CDR3 DNA is TGTGCCATCAGTGATCTAGCGGGAGGGGTTGAGCAGTTCTTC. It yields the protein CAISDLAGGVEQFF.

The rearrangement joins TRBV18 to TRBJ2-5, with 13 bases identical to TRBD2. The CDR3 is made up of 18 amino acids. Germline-derived CDR1 and CDR2 are KGHSH and LQKENI. V gave up 1 base and J gave up 0 bases; unmatched junction bases: 5. The CDR3 sequence: CASSPLPGLAGYQETQYF. CDR3 nucleotides: TGTGCCAGCTCACCACTACCGGGACTAGCGGGATACCAAGAGACCCAGTACTTC.

The chain employs TRBV2 and TRBJ1-5; D is perhaps TRBD1 (6 bases). CDR1 and CDR2 from the germline V gene are SNHLY and FYNNEI. Trimming stripped 3 bases from V and 3 bases from J, with 9 bases between. The CDR3 loop spans 14 amino acids. The CDR3 coding sequence is TGTGCCAGCAGTGATTCAGGGGTCAATCAGCCCCAGCATTTT. This gives the protein CASSDSGVNQPQHF.

The J gene is TRBJ2-5, the V gene TRBV28, with D possibly being TRBD2 (5 bases). Trimming stripped 6 bases from V and 3 bases from J, with 17 bases between. CDR3 size: 15 residues. CDR1 and CDR2 (germline): MDHEN, SYDVKM. CDR3 sequence: CASRIGNIAKETQYF. In DNA form, the CDR3 reads TGTGCCAGCAGGATTGGAAATATAGCGAAAGAGACCCAGTACTTC.

The chain is built from TRBV7-8 and TRBJ2-1, with 11 bases lining up with TRBD2. V lost 2 bases, J lost 1 base, and 10 bases stayed unmatched. CDR3 length equals 19 residues. The germline V gene has CDR1 SGHVS and CDR2 FQNEAQ. CDR3 DNA: TGTGCCAGCAGCTTAAGGAGTAGCGGGAGGGAATTATCCTACAATGAGCAGTTCTTC. This encodes CASSLRSSGRELSYNEQFF.

The genes are TRBV10-3 and TRBJ2-3; 10 bases align to TRBD2. CDR3 length: 15 residues. The V segment lost 7 bases and the J segment 4 bases; nucleotides outside the gene matches: 8. Germline assignment: CDR1 ENHRY and CDR2 SYGVKD. CDR3 DNA: TGTGCCATCAAAGGGGGTAGCGGGAGGTCAGATACGCAGTATTTT. Translated, it gives CAIKGGSGRSDTQYF.

The rearrangement joins TRBV29-1 to TRBJ2-7; D remains unclear. The length of the CDR3 is 14 residues. Trimming pared 4 bases from V and 5 bases from J, leaving 18 bases between. Germline CDR1 and CDR2: SQVTM and ANQGSEA. CDR3 DNA: TGCAGCGTTGTGGTACCCATTACAGAGCACGAGCAGTACTTC. Protein: CSVVVPITEHEQYF.

In its sample, this clone was seen once. This chain uses TRBV19 with TRBJ2-7, with D unclear. With 6 bases removed from V and 4 bases from J, the gap between germline ends came to 13 bases. CDR3 length equals 13 residues. The germline V gene has CDR1 LNHDA and CDR2 SQIVND (reference sequence). DNA for the CDR3: TGTGCCAGTAGCTATTCTTTTATGTACGAGCAGTACTTC. Protein: CASSYSFMYEQYF.

This rearrangement joins TRBV2 to TRBJ1-5; D perhaps matches TRBD1 (6 bases). Germline CDR1 reads SNHLY; CDR2 reads FYNNEI. The V end was cut by 5 bases, the J end by 7 bases, with 15 bases between. The CDR3 spans 14 residues. CDR3: CASSNLRDIQPQHF. In nucleotides, the CDR3 is TGTGCCAGCAGTAATCTCCGGGACATCCAGCCCCAGCATTTT.

The chain employs TRBV25-1 and TRBJ2-1; TRBD1 is a possible D gene (6 bases). Trimming pared 2 bases from V and 12 bases from J, leaving 14 bases between. CDR1 is MGHDK, CDR2 SYGVNS, per germline. This CDR3 has 13 residues. CDR3 sequence: CASSETGFEGQFF. The CDR3 DNA reads TGTGCCAGCAGTGAAACAGGGTTCGAGGGGCAGTTCTTC.

The chain recombines TRBV28 with TRBJ1-3; D call uncertain. The CDR3 spans 11 residues. Trimming left V 6 bases short and J 4 bases short, with 4 bases between. CDR1 and CDR2 from the germline V gene are MDHEN and SYDVKM. CDR3 amino acids: CASRRGNTIYF. DNA for the CDR3: TGTGCCAGCAGGAGGGGAAACACCATATATTTT.